The 5 T cell receptor beta chains below were found in one sample sequenced in a study of blood T cell repertoires in COVID-19. Only in-frame clones appear in the TCRdb table, and some are missing; sequencing was by immunoSEQ multiplex PCR. Counted here are 100,000 to 120,000 clones, around 68% occurring once; the ten biggest clones make up 6% to 8.5%. The sample taken for sequencing was peripheral blood. The origin of the receptors is a woman aged 60 to 75 with acute or convalescent COVID-19.

The CDR3 reads CASSDTTRYNSPLHF. The CDR3 DNA follows: TGTGCCAGCAGTGATACCACCAGGTATAATTCACCCCTCCACTTT. The gene calls are TRBV25-1 and TRBJ1-6; no clear D. The V and J ends lost 3 bases and 4 bases respectively, with 10 bases between them. The CDR3 is 15 residues long. Germline V gene data show CDR1 as MGHDK and CDR2 as SYGVNS.

V and J are TRBV10-2 and TRBJ1-2, with D tentatively TRBD1 (5 bases). V dropped 3 bases and J dropped 0 bases, with 14 bases sitting between them. CDR3 length: 16 amino acids. The germline V gene encodes CDR1 WSHSY and CDR2 SAAADI. CDR3 loop: CASSDPAGRANYGYTF. For the CDR3, the DNA is TGCGCCAGCAGTGACCCGGCGGGGCGAGCTAACTATGGCTACACCTTC.

The chain uses TRBV5-1 and TRBJ1-1; D remains unclear. V was pared by 4 bases and J by 4 bases, with 11 bases between. There are 13 residues in the CDR3. In germline, CDR1 is SGHRS, CDR2 YFSETQ. The chain's CDR3 is CASSMSGGTEAFF. CDR3 DNA: TGCGCCAGCAGCATGAGTGGTGGCACTGAAGCTTTCTTT.

The J gene is TRBJ1-1, the V gene TRBV3-1 (or the pseudogene TRBV3-2); D perhaps matches TRBD1 (5 bases). This CDR3 has 13 amino acids. The germline V and J ends were trimmed by 5 bases and 1 base, with 8 bases remaining between them. The germline CDR1 and CDR2 sequences are LGHDT and YNNKEL (reference sequence). The DNA for the CDR3 is TGTGCCAGCAGCGCAGACAGGAACACTGAAGCTTTCTTT. It yields the protein CASSADRNTEAFF.

This chain links TRBV6-5 with TRBJ1-1; possible D gene TRBD1, 5 bases. Germline V gene data show CDR1 as MNHEY and CDR2 as SVGAGI. The CDR3 is made up of 13 amino acids. V gave up 9 bases and J gave up 1 base, with 12 bases separating them. The CDR3 DNA reads as TGTGCCAGTCGCCGGGGGAAGAACACTGAAGCTTTCTTT. As protein: CASRRGKNTEAFF.